Only a few counts were recorded for the clone carrying this T cell receptor beta chain. Its matching antigen is unknown. An end of the junction differs from the germline gene, which may be a read error. These data are taken from a study of T cell repertoires in cytomegalovirus infection. Study context: Carrying CMV and the relevant HLA type showed in public TCR beta signatures.

The length of the CDR3 is 12 residues. Germline values: CDR1 SNHLY, CDR2 FYNNEI. Study-level results: HLA-C-restricted CMV-specific TCR beta clonotypes prevailed in the ex vivo response.

TCRdb passed the reads through MiXCR, listing each CDR3 protein once. Of roughly 700,000 distinct CDR3 sequences listed, around 32% are singletons. The rearrangement uses TRBV2 and TRBJ2-1; 10 positions agree with TRBD1. Sample: cultured PBMCs, taken from culture after CMV antigen stimulation. The TCR sequence derives from a human donor in good health (CMV status not recorded). Some clones in this sample may be carry-over from other donors' samples. CDR3 protein: CASSEVRTGGIF. The CDR3 nucleotides read TGTGCCAGCAGTGAAGTCCGGACAGGGGGAATCTTC. Full variable domain (missing parts from reference TRBV2 and TRBJ2-1): EPEVTQTPSHQVTQMGQEVILRCVPISNHLYFYWYRQILGQKVEFLVSFYNNEISEKSEIFDDQFSVERPDGSNFTLKIRSTKLEDSAMYFCASSEVRTGGIFGPGTRLTVL.